This T cell receptor beta chain was obtained from a study of T cell responses to AZD1222 COVID-19 vaccine. Generated by immunoSEQ multiplex PCR, the TCRdb table keeps only in-frame clones and is missing some. The sample lists about 140,000 clones; 75% to 90% were seen once. Study results and caveats: The repertoires were collected only after the peak T cell response. Among the donors, most were white British and more were female, and clonal diversity was possibly underestimated. Spike-specific TCRs gained breadth and depth after people received two AZD1222 doses.

As concerns this clone: The antigen is not known.

Trimming left V 0 bases short and J 9 bases short, with 27 bases between. CDR1 MGHRA and CDR2 YSYEKL come from the germline V gene. CDR3 size: 18 residues. Sequenced here: peripheral blood, sampled on day 0 of AZD1222 vaccination. The source is an adult in good health. The V and J genes are TRBV4-1 and TRBJ2-7; D might be TRBD2 (6 bases). The DNA of the CDR3 is TGCGCCAGCAGCCAAGAAGTAGAGGGACTCACCGGCCGGGGTGGGCAGTACTTC. Its protein product is CASSQEVEGLTGRGGQYF.